The T cell receptor (beta chain) under discussion was sequenced for a study of OX40 agonist ivuxolimab in advanced cancers. Concerning the study at large: Ivuxolimab was an agonistic, fully human IgG2 monoclonal antibody directed against OX40 (CD134), a costimulatory receptor. Partial responses were achieved by three dose-escalation patients, of whom one had hepatocellular carcinoma and two had cutaneous melanoma. Intravenous ivuxolimab was administered to patients every 2 weeks at six dose levels: 0.01, 0.1, 0.3, 1.5, 3 and 10 mg/kg. The purpose of peripheral TCRbeta sequencing was to test whether ivuxolimab changed TCR sequence diversity and led to clonal T-cell expansion. Prior anti-PD-1, anti-PD-L1 or anti-CTLA-4 therapy was permitted, and checkpoint inhibitors had been received by around 39% of dose-escalation patients. The paper covers the monotherapy dose-escalation part of the phase I ivuxolimab trial, which included N of about 56 patients. A male proportion of almost 85% and a mean age of around 60 years, ranging from about 20 to 80, were recorded for the dose-escalation cohort. Of the roughly 54 dose-escalation patients, hepatocellular carcinoma was present in about 20, melanoma in approximately 15, renal cell carcinoma in 9 and head and neck cancer in 9.

On the study overall, not on this receptor specifically: Low levels of normalized T-cell clonal expansion were also seen in some nonresponding patients. Clonal expansion of both CD4+ and CD8+ blood T cells was observed from baseline to week 6 at doses 0.1 to 3.0 mg/kg. Partial responders in the 0.1-3.0 mg/kg groups had among the lowest normalized peripheral clonal expansion, especially among CD8+ T cells. Antigen specificity was not determined for the clonally expanded peripheral T cells. After ivuxolimab, more expanded clones were found on average in CD8+ T cells than in CD4+ T cells.

Looking up the germline V gene yields CDR1 MGHRA and CDR2 YSYEKL. Trimming leaves V shorter by 3 bases and J shorter by 4 bases, with the junction holding 3 bases beyond the gene matches. Including the terminal cysteine and phenylalanine, the CDR3 comprises 14 residues. Of the read, only the CDR3 DNA is kept; its 42 bases are in frame from base 1. Genomic DNA was extracted from sorted cells for sequencing of the TCRbeta CDR3 region. TCRbeta CDR3 regions were sequenced using the immunoSEQ Assay. Held by TCRdb, this immuneACCESS table contains in-frame sequences only and omits some clones. Under half of the omission traces to an unresolved V gene where checked; the cause of the rest is unknown. The sample table holds 70,000 to 75,000 clones, of which about 85% were seen once. 0.5% to 0.55% of the sample lies in the top ten. Worth noting for this clone: Its antigen is still unknown. No base quality information exists; no much larger clone differs at one position.

Patients with a history of autoimmune disease or receiving systemic immunosuppression were excluded from the trial. In every dose cohort, peripheral blood was drawn for TCR sequencing at baseline, cycle 4 day 1, and cycle 7 day 1. Samples came from an open-label, multicenter, first-in-human phase I dose-escalation trial of ivuxolimab. Adults with locally advanced or metastatic head and neck squamous cell, hepatocellular, melanoma or renal cell carcinoma were enrolled in the trial. Before TCR sequencing, CD4+ T cells and CD8+ T cells were sorted from peripheral blood as separate populations. The sequence derives from an adult with an advanced solid tumor such as melanoma, head and neck, liver or kidney cancer. This specimen consisted of CD4+ or CD8+ T cells sorted from blood, obtained in a trial of the OX40 agonist ivuxolimab. The chain links TRBV4-1 with TRBJ1-5; 7 junctional bases match TRBD1. The CDR3 corresponds to CASSQGTANQPQHF. The DNA reads TGCGCCAGCAGCCAGGGGACAGCTAATCAGCCCCAGCATTTT.